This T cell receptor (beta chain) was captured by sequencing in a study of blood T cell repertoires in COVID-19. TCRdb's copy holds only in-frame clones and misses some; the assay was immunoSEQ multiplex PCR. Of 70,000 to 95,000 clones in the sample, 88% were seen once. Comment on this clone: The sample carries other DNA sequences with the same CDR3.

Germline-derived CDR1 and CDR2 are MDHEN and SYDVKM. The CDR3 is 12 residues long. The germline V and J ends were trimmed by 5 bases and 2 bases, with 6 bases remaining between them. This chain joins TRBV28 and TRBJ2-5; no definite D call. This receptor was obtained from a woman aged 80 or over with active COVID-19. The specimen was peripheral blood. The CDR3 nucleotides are TGTGCCAGCAGTCCCGGTCAAGAGACCCAGTACTTC. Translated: CASSPGQETQYF.